This T cell receptor (beta chain) was identified during a study of shared clonotypes between healthy human individuals. Whole-study results and caveats: Richness estimates generally favored naive over memory subsets. Generation of non-shared clonotypes was less probable than generation of clonotypes shared by all four donors.

Repertoires were generated with immunoSEQ multiplex PCR, while TCRdb's copy carries only in-frame clones and drops some. The sample lists around 510,000 clones, approximately 95% occurring once. With 0 bases removed from V and 2 bases from J, the gap between germline ends came to 11 bases. Per the germline V gene, CDR1 is SEHNR and CDR2 is FQNEAQ (reference sequence). The CDR3 contains 15 residues. Remarks on this clone: The antigen remains undetermined.

Source material: naive CD4+ T cells sorted from blood. The sample's subset: CD45RA+ positively selected. The receptor was derived from a woman under 40 in good health. The chain links TRBV7-9 to TRBJ2-7, with D possibly matching TRBD2 (5 bases). The CDR3 coding sequence is TGTGCCAGCAGCTTAGCCCGGACGGGGACCTACGAGCAGTACTTC. Amino acids: CASSLARTGTYEQYF.